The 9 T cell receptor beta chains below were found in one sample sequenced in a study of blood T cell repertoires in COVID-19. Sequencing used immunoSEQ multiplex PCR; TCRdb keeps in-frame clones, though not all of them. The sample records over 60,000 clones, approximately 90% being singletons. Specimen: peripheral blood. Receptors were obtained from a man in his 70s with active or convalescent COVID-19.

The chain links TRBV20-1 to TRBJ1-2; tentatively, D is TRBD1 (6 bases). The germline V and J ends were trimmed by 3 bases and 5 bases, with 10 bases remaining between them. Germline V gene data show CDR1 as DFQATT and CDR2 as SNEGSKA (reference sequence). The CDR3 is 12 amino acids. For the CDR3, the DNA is TGCAGTGCTAGTCAGACAGGTTATGGCTACACCTTC. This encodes CSASQTGYGYTF.

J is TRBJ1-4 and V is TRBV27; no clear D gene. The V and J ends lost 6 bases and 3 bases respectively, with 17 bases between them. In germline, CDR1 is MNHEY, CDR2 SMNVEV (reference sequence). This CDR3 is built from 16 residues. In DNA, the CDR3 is TGTGCCAGCAGCCCCTATAGCCGCTCCCCTAATGAAAAACTGTTTTTT. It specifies CASSPYSRSPNEKLFF.

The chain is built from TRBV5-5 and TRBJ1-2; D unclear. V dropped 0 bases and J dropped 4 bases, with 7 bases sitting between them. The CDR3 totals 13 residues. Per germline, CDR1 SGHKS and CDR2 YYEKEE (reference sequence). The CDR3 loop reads CASSLEGVYGYTF. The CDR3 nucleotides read TGTGCCAGCAGCTTGGAGGGAGTCTATGGCTACACCTTC.

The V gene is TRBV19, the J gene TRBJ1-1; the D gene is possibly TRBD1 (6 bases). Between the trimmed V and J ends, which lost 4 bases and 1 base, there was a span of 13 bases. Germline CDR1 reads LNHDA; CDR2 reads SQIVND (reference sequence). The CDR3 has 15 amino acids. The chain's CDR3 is CASSNPPGQNTEAFF. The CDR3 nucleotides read TGTGCCAGTAGTAATCCTCCGGGACAGAACACTGAAGCTTTCTTT.

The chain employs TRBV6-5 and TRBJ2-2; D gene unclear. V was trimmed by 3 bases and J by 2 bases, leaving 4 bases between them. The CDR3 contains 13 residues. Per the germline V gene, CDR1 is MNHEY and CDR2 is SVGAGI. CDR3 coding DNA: TGTGCCAGCAGTTATCCTAACACCGGGGAGCTGTTTTTT. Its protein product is CASSYPNTGELFF.

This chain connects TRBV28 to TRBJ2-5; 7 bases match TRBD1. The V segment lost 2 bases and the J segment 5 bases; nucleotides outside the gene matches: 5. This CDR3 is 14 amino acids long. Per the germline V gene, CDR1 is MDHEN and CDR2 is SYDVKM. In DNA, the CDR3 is TGTGCCAGCAGTTTAACAGGGGTTAGGGAGACCCAGTACTTC. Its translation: CASSLTGVRETQYF.

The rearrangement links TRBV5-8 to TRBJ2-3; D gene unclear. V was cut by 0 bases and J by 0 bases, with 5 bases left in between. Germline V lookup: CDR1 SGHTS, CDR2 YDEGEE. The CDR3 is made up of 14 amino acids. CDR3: CASSLGPSTDTQYF. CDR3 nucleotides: TGTGCCAGCAGCTTGGGGCCTAGCACAGATACGCAGTATTTT. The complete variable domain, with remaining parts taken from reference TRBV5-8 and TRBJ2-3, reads EAGVTQSPTHLIKTRGQQATLRCSPISGHTSVYWYQQALGLGLQFLLWYDEGEERNRGNFPPRFSGRQFPNYSSELNVNALELEDSALYLCASSLGPSTDTQYFGPGTRLTVL.

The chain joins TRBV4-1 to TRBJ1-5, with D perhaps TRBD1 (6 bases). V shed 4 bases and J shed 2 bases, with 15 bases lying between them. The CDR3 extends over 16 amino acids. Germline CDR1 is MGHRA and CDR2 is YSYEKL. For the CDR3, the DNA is TGCGCCAGCAGCCCTGGAGACAGGACCCGCAATCAGCCCCAGCATTTT. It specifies CASSPGDRTRNQPQHF.

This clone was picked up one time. The CDR3 loop reads CASSRHRGGLAGVNGELFF. The CDR3 DNA reads as TGTGCCAGCAGTCGCCACCGGGGCGGACTAGCGGGAGTTAACGGGGAGCTGTTTTTT. This chain joins TRBV27 and TRBJ2-2; TRBD2 aligns across 13 bases. V shed 5 bases and J 7 bases; nucleotides not matched to a gene: 16. Germline CDR1 MNHEY, CDR2 SMNVEV (reference sequence). The CDR3 has 19 residues.